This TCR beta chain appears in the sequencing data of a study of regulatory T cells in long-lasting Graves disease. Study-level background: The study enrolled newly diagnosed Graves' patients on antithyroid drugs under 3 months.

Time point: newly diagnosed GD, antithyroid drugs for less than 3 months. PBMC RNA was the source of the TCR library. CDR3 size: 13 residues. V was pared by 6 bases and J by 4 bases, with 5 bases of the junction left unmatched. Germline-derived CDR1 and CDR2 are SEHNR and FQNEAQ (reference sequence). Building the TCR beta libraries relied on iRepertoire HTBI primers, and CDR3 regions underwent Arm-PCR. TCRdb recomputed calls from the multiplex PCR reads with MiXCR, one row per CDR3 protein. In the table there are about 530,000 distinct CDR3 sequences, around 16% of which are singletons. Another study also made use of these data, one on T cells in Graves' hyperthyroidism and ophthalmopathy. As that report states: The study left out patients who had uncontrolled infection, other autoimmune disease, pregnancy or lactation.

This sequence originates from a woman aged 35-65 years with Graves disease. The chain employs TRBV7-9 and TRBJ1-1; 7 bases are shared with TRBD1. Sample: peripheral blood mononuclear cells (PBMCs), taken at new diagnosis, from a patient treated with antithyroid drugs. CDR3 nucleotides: TGTGCCAGCAGGTCTGACAGGGTCACTGAAGCTTTCTTT. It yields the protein CASRSDRVTEAFF.